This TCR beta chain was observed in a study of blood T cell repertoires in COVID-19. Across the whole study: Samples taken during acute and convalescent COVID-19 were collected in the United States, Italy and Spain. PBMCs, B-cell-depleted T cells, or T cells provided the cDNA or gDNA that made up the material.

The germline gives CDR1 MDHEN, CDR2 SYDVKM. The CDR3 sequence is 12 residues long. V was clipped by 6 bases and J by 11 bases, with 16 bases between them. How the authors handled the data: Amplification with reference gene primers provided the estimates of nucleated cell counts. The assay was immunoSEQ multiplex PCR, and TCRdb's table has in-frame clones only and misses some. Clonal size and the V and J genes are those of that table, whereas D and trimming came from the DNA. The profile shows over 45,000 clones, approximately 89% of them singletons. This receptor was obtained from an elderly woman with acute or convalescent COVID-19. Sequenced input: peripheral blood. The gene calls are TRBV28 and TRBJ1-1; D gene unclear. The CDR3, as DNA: TGTGCCAGCAGACAGTCACAGCGGACGGCTTTCTTT. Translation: CASRQSQRTAFF. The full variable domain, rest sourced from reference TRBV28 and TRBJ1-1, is DVKVTQSSRYLVKRTGEKVFLECVQDMDHENMFWYRQDPGLGLRLIYFSYDVKMKEKGDIPEGYSVSREKKERFSLILESASTNQTSMYLCASRQSQRTAFFGQGTRLTVV.